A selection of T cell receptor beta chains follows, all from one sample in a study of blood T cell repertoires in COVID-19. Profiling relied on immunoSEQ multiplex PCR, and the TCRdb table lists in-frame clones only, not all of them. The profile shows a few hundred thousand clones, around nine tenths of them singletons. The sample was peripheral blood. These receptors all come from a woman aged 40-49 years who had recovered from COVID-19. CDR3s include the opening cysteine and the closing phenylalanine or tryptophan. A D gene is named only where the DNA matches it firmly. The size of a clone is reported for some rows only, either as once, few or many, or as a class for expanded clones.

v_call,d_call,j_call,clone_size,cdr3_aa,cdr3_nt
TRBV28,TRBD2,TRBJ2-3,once,CATWTSGRGADTQYF,TGTGCCACCTGGACTAGCGGGAGGGGGGCAGATACGCAGTATTTT
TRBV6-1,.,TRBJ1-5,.,CASSDSGIDQPQHF,TGTGCCAGCAGTGATTCGGGGATCGATCAGCCCCAGCATTTT
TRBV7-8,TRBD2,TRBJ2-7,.,CASSFGTSGIYEQYF,TGTGCCAGCAGCTTTGGGACTAGCGGGATCTACGAGCAGTACTTC
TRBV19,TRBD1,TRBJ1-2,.,CASTPGQGSGYTF,TGTGCCAGTACGCCGGGACAGGGCTCTGGCTACACCTTC
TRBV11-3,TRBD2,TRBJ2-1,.,CASSLDGLAGAYNEQFF,TGTGCCAGCAGCTTAGATGGACTAGCGGGAGCTTACAATGAGCAGTTCTTC
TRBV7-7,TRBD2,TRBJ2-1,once,CASSARGASDYNEQFF,TGTGCCAGCAGCGCGCGGGGGGCTAGCGACTACAATGAGCAGTTCTTC
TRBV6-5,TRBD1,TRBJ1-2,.,CASTQDRVEYGYTF,TGTGCCAGCACTCAAGACAGGGTGGAATATGGCTACACCTTC
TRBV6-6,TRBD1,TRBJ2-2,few,CASSYTVDRDTGELFF,TGTGCCAGCAGTTACACCGTGGACAGGGACACCGGGGAGCTGTTTTTT
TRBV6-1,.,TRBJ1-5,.,CASSEAVGGRNQPQHF,TGTGCCAGCAGTGAAGCGGTCGGGGGACGGAATCAGCCCCAGCATTTT
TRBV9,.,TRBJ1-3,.,CASSPGDYSGNTIYF,TGTGCCAGCAGCCCAGGCGACTACTCTGGAAACACCATATATTTT
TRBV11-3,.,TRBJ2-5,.,CASSIGDQETQYF,TGTGCCAGCAGCATCGGGGACCAAGAGACCCAGTACTTC
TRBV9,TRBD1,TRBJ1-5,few,CASSSGQGGNQPQHF,TGTGCCAGCAGCTCCGGACAGGGAGGGAATCAGCCCCAGCATTTT
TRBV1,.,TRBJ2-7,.,CTSSQPKGTSGPYEQYF,TGCACCAGCAGCCAGCCTAAGGGGACTAGCGGACCCTACGAGCAGTACTTC
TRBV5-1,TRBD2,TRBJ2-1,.,CASRPTGAMTSGTYNEQFF,TGCGCCAGCAGGCCGACAGGGGCGATGACTAGCGGGACTTACAATGAGCAGTTCTTC
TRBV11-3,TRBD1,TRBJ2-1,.,CASSPETGGEQFF,TGTGCCAGCAGCCCAGAGACAGGGGGTGAGCAGTTCTTC
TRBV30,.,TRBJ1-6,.,CAWTLLTGGYEDSPLHF,TGTGCCTGGACTTTACTAACGGGGGGATATGAGGATTCACCCCTCCACTTT
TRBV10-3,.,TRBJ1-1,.,CAISESYNTEAFF,TGTGCCATCAGTGAGTCCTATAACACTGAAGCTTTCTTT
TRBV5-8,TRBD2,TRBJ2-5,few,CASSRAGEEETQYF,TGTGCCAGCAGCCGAGCGGGAGAGGAAGAGACCCAGTACTTC
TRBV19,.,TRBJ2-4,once,CASSIGPGSQNIQYF,TGTGCCAGTAGTATAGGTCCGGGTTCCCAAAACATTCAGTACTTC
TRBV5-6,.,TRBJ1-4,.,CASSLGVSLNEKLFF,TGTGCCAGCAGCTTGGGGGTGTCACTAAATGAAAAACTGTTTTTT
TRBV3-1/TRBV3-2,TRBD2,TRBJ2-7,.,CASSQRREGQGEQYF,TGTGCCAGCAGCCAACGGCGGGAGGGCCAGGGAGAGCAGTACTTC
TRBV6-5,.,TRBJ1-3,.,CASGTGGGGNTIYF,TGTGCCAGCGGCACGGGGGGAGGTGGAAACACCATATATTTT
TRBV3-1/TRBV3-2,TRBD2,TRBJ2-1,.,CASRLAGGQHNEQFF,TGTGCCAGCAGACTAGCGGGAGGCCAACACAATGAGCAGTTCTTC
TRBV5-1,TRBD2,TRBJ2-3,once,CASSRIGTSGSADTQYF,TGCGCCAGCAGCCGGATAGGGACTAGCGGGAGCGCAGATACGCAGTATTTT
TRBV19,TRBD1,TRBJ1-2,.,CASSKGQGGYGYTF,TGTGCCAGTAGTAAAGGACAGGGAGGCTATGGCTACACCTTC
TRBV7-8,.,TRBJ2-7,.,CASQLGQGLPYEQYF,TGTGCCAGCCAGCTTGGTCAGGGTCTCCCGTACGAGCAGTACTTC
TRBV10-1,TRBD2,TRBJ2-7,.,CASSDAGGGYEQYF,TGCGCCAGCAGCGACGCGGGGGGCGGGTACGAGCAGTACTTC
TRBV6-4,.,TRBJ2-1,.,CASSESEGVSYNEQFF,TGTGCCAGCAGTGAGTCCGAAGGAGTTTCCTACAATGAGCAGTTCTTC
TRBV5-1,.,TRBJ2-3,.,CASSFSGSFTDTQYF,TGCGCCAGCAGCTTCTCGGGGTCATTCACAGATACGCAGTATTTT
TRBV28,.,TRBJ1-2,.,CASSFRAGPNYGYTF,TGTGCCAGCAGTTTCCGCGCAGGGCCTAACTATGGCTACACCTTC
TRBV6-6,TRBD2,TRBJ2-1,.,CASSRPGAGRYSYNEQFF,TGTGCCAGCAGCCGACCTGGGGCCGGGAGGTATTCCTACAATGAGCAGTTCTTC
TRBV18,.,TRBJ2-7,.,CASSPRSGSPYEQYF,TGTGCCAGCTCGCCACGCTCCGGGAGCCCCTACGAGCAGTACTTC
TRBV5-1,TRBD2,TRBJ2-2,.,CASSLGTSGSWRTGELFF,TGCGCCAGCAGCTTGGGTACTAGCGGGAGTTGGCGCACCGGGGAGCTGTTTTTT
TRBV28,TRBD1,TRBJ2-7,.,CASSHGTVSYEQYF,TGTGCCAGCAGTCATGGGACAGTATCCTACGAGCAGTACTTC
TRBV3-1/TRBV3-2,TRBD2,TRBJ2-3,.,CASSGTSGRRVTDTQYF,TGTGCCAGCTCCGGGACTAGCGGGAGAAGGGTCACAGATACGCAGTATTTT
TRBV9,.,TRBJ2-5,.,CASSVDPGYQETQYF,TGTGCCAGCAGCGTAGACCCGGGGTACCAAGAGACCCAGTACTTC
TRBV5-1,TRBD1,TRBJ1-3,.,CASSNRDREGSGNTIYF,TGCGCCAGCAGTAACCGGGACAGAGAAGGATCTGGAAACACCATATATTTT